This T cell receptor beta chain was obtained from a study of cytomegalovirus exposure and HLA in healthy donors. Findings and limits, study-wide: A later analysis showed that HLA-associated TCR beta chains had undergone more clonal expansion than equally common others.

This clone was detected once. Its antigen is not identified. CDR3 length equals 13 residues. The V and J ends lost 5 bases and 4 bases respectively, with 10 bases between them. Germline V lookup: CDR1 SEHNR, CDR2 FQNEAQ (reference sequence). Primers for the PCR totalled 60 Vbeta and 13 Jbeta. TCRdb's table, derived via immunoSEQ multiplex PCR, lists solely in-frame clones and lacks some. The table records around 190,000 clones, around 77% of them present only once. The V call is TRBV7-9, the J call TRBJ2-3, with TRBD2 as a possible D gene (5 bases). This sequence originates from a woman in her twenties or thirties in good health and CMV-seronegative. Source material: PBMCs. In DNA, the CDR3 is TGTGCCAGCAGCCCAGGACTTGCAGATACGCAGTATTTT. Its translation: CASSPGLADTQYF.